This T cell receptor beta chain originates from a study of early T cells in non-severe SARS-CoV-2 infection. Individual cDNA molecules were tagged with unique molecular identifiers. MiXCR was run by TCRdb on the 5' RACE reads, yielding one entry per CDR3 protein. The sample lists approximately 98,000 distinct CDR3 sequences; around 10% were seen once. A few counts support this clonotype. This clonotype originated in an adult who was a healthcare worker with PCR-confirmed SARS-CoV-2 infection or an uninfected control (not recorded which). The sequencing input was whole blood.

CDR3 DNA: TGTGCCAGCAGCTTGCGGTTGTCTCGGTGGGGACAGGGGGCGTACGAGCAGTACTTC. It codes for CASSLRLSRWGQGAYEQYF. The chain employs TRBV5-6 and TRBJ2-7; TRBD1 aligns across 12 bases. The CDR3 is made up of 19 amino acids. CDR1 and CDR2 from the germline V gene are SGHDT and YYEEEE. The trim removed 1 base at V and 4 bases at J, leaving 15 bases unmatched.